This T cell receptor beta chain was identified in a study of blood T cell repertoires in COVID-19. The table came from immunoSEQ multiplex PCR; TCRdb's copy has only in-frame clones and leaves some out. This table has 170,000 or so clones, roughly 85% appearing once. This CDR3 region has 16 residues. V trimming: 0 bases; J trimming: 4 bases; junction bases outside the gene matches: 8. Germline-derived CDR1 and CDR2 are SQVTM and ANQGSEA. The TCR comes from a woman aged 70-85 years with acute or convalescent COVID-19. The V call is TRBV29-1, the J call TRBJ2-1, with 8 positions matching TRBD2. The specimen sequenced was peripheral blood. This CDR3 is CSVEDGSSGSYNEQFF. CDR3 sequence (DNA): TGCAGCGTTGAAGATGGTTCAAGCGGGAGTTACAATGAGCAGTTCTTC.